A single sample gave rise to the 8 T cell receptor beta chains below, sequenced in a study of blood T cell repertoires in COVID-19. Here immunoSEQ multiplex PCR was the method, and the copy in TCRdb shows in-frame clones only, minus some. The profile shows about 100,000 clones, roughly 78% of them singletons. The sequenced sample consisted of peripheral blood. The receptor set was obtained from a woman older than 75 with active or convalescent COVID-19.

This sequence joins TRBV11-1 and TRBJ2-7, with TRBD1 matching over 9 bases. CDR1 and CDR2 (germline): SGHAT, FQDESV (reference sequence). The CDR3 has 15 residues. Trimming took 0 bases from V and 2 from J; bases not matched to a gene: 2. CDR3 nucleotide sequence: TGTGCCAGCAGCTTAGCGGGGACAGGGACCTACGAGCAGTACTTC. Translation gives CASSLAGTGTYEQYF.

The rearrangement links TRBV24-1 to TRBJ2-1; the match to TRBD2 covers 8 bases. Germline loops: CDR1 KGHDR, CDR2 SFDVKD. CDR3 length: 18 amino acids. Trimming removed 3 bases from V and 7 bases from J; junction bases left unmatched: 16. As DNA, the CDR3 is TGTGCCACCAGTGATCCGTCTGGAGGTAGCGGGATTAGAAATGAGCAGTTCTTC. It specifies CATSDPSGGSGIRNEQFF.

This clone was seen a handful of times. The chain couples TRBV2 to TRBJ2-5; 9 positions agree with TRBD1. The CDR3 runs to 13 residues. Germline trimming cut 6 bases from V and 6 bases from J; bases unmatched to any gene: 5. The germline V gene has CDR1 SNHLY and CDR2 FYNNEI. Written as DNA, the CDR3 is TGTGCCAGCAGCGGGGACAGGGCGCAGACCCAGTACTTC. Protein: CASSGDRAQTQYF.

The chain is built from TRBV7-2 and TRBJ2-1; 11 bases agree with TRBD2. The CDR3 length is 15 residues. With 1 base clipped from V and 7 bases from J, the junction kept 3 bases outside the gene matches. Germline-derived CDR1 and CDR2 are SGHTA and FQGNSA. The CDR3 DNA is TGTGCCAGCAGCTTAGTAGCGGGAGGGTGGAATGAGCAGTTCTTC. Translation gives CASSLVAGGWNEQFF.

The chain has TRBV28 and TRBJ2-4; 8 positions match TRBD1. The V and J ends lost 4 bases and 14 bases, in that order; junction bases with no gene match: 7. The germline V gene encodes CDR1 MDHEN and CDR2 SYDVKM. The CDR3 has 12 amino acids. The DNA for the CDR3 is TGTGCCAGCAGTTACAGGGGGTCCACCGAGTACTTC. Protein product: CASSYRGSTEYF.

The V call is TRBV28, the J call TRBJ1-2; TRBD1 aligns across 8 bases. Germline loops: CDR1 MDHEN, CDR2 SYDVKM. This CDR3 comprises 12 residues. J was trimmed by 2 bases and V by 8 bases; bases with no gene match: 1. CDR3 nucleotides: TGTGCCAGCCGACAGGGGAACTATGGCTACACCTTC. Translation gives CASRQGNYGYTF.

The chain has TRBV7-2 and TRBJ1-5; possible D gene TRBD1, 6 bases. This CDR3 contains 14 residues. Germline V gene data show CDR1 as SGHTA and CDR2 as FQGNSA. V was shortened by 5 bases and J by 7 bases, with 15 bases between the two germline ends. The CDR3 protein is CASSPRGGPQPQHF. CDR3 sequence (DNA): TGTGCCAGCAGCCCCCGCGGGGGCCCGCAGCCCCAGCATTTT.

The chain is built from TRBV15 and TRBJ2-2, with 7 nucleotides matching TRBD1. Looked up from germline, CDR1 is LNHNV and CDR2 is YYDKDF (reference sequence). V lost 5 bases and J lost 6; bases outside the gene matches: 6. CDR3 length: 14 residues. The CDR3 DNA reads as TGTGCCACCAGCGGCCGACAGGGCTCCGGGGAGCTGTTTTTT. It is translated as CATSGRQGSGELFF.